These 5 T cell receptor beta chains originate from one sample sequenced in a study of cytomegalovirus exposure and HLA in healthy donors (dated by TCRdb to 2016 to 2017). The library was prepared using the immunoSEQ multiplex PCR assay. The multiplex PCR relied on a mix of 60 forward primers for TCR Vbeta segments and 13 reverse primers for TCR Jbeta segments. TCRdb obtained this table from immuneACCESS and retained in-frame rearrangements with V and J assigned. These tables miss some clones; where compared with another copy, unresolved V genes account for less than half of the shortfall, and the remainder is unexplained. The sample table records some 81,000 clones; around 70% of these occur just once. Approximately 12% of the sample is taken by the ten largest. Sequenced input: PBMCs. The receptor set was obtained from a woman in her forties in good health and CMV-seropositive.

The J gene is TRBJ2-2, the V gene TRBV19; no definite D call. Trimming took off 11 bases at V and 0 bases at J, with 13 bases between the two ends. The CDR3 loop spans 14 amino acids. Per the germline V gene, CDR1 is LNHDA and CDR2 is SQIVND (reference sequence). CDR3 amino acids: CASHPVANTGELFF. DNA for the CDR3: TGTGCCTCCCACCCGGTCGCGAACACCGGGGAGCTGTTTTTT.

The chain has TRBV5-1 and TRBJ1-1, with D possibly TRBD1 on 5 matching bases. This CDR3 region has 15 residues. V was pared by 5 bases and J by 4 bases, with 18 bases between. From germline, CDR1 is SGHRS and CDR2 YFSETQ. The CDR3 loop reads CASRLGGLKSTEAFF. In DNA, the CDR3 is TGCGCCAGCAGACTGGGGGGGTTGAAAAGCACTGAAGCTTTCTTT.

Notes on this clone: Other DNA variants within this sample encode the same CDR3. J is TRBJ2-7 and V is TRBV2; D gene ambiguous. V was pared by 6 bases and J by 3 bases, with 3 bases between. Per the germline V gene, CDR1 is SNHLY and CDR2 is FYNNEI. CDR3 length: 10 residues. Here the CDR3 reads CASSLYEQYF. CDR3 bases: TGTGCCAGCAGCCTCTACGAGCAGTACTTC. The whole variable domain, filled in from reference TRBV2 and TRBJ2-7, reads EPEVTQTPSHQVTQMGQEVILRCVPISNHLYFYWYRQILGQKVEFLVSFYNNEISEKSEIFDDQFSVERPDGSNFTLKIRSTKLEDSAMYFCASSLYEQYFGPGTRLTVT.

The rearrangement links TRBV29-1 to TRBJ2-1, with 7 bases identical to TRBD1. The germline CDR1 and CDR2 sequences are SQVTM and ANQGSEA. The CDR3 runs 13 residues. With 5 bases clipped from V and 5 bases from J, the junction kept 6 bases outside the gene matches. The CDR3, as DNA: TGCAGCGTTTTTGGGGACAGTAACAATGAGCAGTTCTTC. Translating it yields CSVFGDSNNEQFF.

The rearrangement links TRBV30 to TRBJ1-1; TRBD1 is a possible D gene (5 bases). Trimming stripped 2 bases from V and 5 bases from J, with 15 bases between. This CDR3 spans 14 amino acids. CDR1 and CDR2 (germline): GTSNPN, SVGIG (reference sequence). CDR3 protein: CAWSYVRQKTEAFF. CDR3 in DNA: TGTGCCTGGAGTTACGTCCGACAGAAGACTGAAGCTTTCTTT. Looking up the rest from reference TRBV30 and TRBJ1-1 gives the full variable domain: SQTIHQWPATLVQPVGSPLSLECTVEGTSNPNLYWYRQAAGRGLQLLFYSVGIGQISSEVPQNLSASRPQDRQFILSSKKLLLSDSGFYLCAWSYVRQKTEAFFGQGTRLTVV.